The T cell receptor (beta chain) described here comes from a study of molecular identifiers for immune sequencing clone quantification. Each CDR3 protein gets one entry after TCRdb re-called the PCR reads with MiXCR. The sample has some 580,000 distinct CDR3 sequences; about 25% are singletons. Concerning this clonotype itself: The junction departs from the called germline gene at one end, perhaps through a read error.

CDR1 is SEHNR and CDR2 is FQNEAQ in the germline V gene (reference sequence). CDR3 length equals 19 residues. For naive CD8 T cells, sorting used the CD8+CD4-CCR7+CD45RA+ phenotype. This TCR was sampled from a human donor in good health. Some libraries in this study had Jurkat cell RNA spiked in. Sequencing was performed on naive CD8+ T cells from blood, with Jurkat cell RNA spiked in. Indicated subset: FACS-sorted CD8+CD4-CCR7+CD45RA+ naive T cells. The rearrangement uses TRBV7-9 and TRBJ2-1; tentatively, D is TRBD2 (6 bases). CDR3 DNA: TGTGCCGGCAGCTTTAGTTATGGGGCGGGGACGAGCTCCTACAATGTGCAGTTCTTC. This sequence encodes CAGSFSYGAGTSSYNVQFF.